This T cell receptor (beta chain) was obtained from a study of blood T cell repertoires in COVID-19. About the research overall: Some COVID-19 samples were acute and others convalescent; all came from the United States, Italy and Spain. PBMCs, B-cell-depleted T cells, or T cells were the source of the cDNA or gDNA that made up the material.

The CDR3 runs to 19 residues. The V segment lost 3 bases and the J segment 1 base; nucleotides outside the gene matches: 11. Per germline, CDR1 WNHNN and CDR2 SYGVQD (reference sequence). Authors' analysis steps: Scientists estimated how many nucleated cells there were by amplifying reference gene primers. Profiled with immunoSEQ multiplex PCR; TCRdb holds only in-frame clones, not every one. V, J and clone size are those of that table, while D and trimming were read from the DNA. Among fewer than 200,000 clones, over 60% were seen once, and the ten largest hold 8% to 9.5%. This receptor was taken from a man in his sixties with acute or convalescent COVID-19. Sequencing was carried out using peripheral blood. The gene calls are TRBV10-1 and TRBJ2-5, with 13 nucleotides matching TRBD2. The CDR3 is CASSEIRATSGGAQETQYF. In DNA, the CDR3 is TGCGCCAGCAGTGAAATTAGGGCTACTAGCGGGGGGGCCCAAGAGACCCAGTACTTC.